Following are 8 T cell receptor beta chains from one sample sequenced in a study of blood T cell repertoires in COVID-19. Profiled with immunoSEQ multiplex PCR; TCRdb holds only in-frame clones, not every one. The sample records fewer than 250,000 clones, around 84% being singletons. Material: peripheral blood. The receptors here all came from a woman older than 75 with COVID-19, enrolled during active disease.

V usage is TRBV7-2 and J usage is TRBJ1-4; the D is unclear. The V gene lost 1 base and the J gene lost 6 bases, with 12 bases spanning the gap. CDR1 and CDR2 (germline): SGHTA, FQGNSA. CDR3 length: 15 residues. The CDR3 spells CASSLVGELDEKLFF. The DNA for the CDR3 is TGTGCCAGCAGCTTAGTCGGGGAGCTGGATGAAAAACTGTTTTTT.

This clone was detected a few times. The genes are TRBV11-2 and TRBJ1-2; D is possibly TRBD1 (5 bases). Germline-derived CDR1 and CDR2 are SGHAT and FQNNGV. The CDR3 covers 15 residues. V lost 0 bases, J lost 2 bases, and 10 bases lay in between. The CDR3 protein is CASSLDQSGNYGYTF. In DNA, the CDR3 is TGTGCCAGCAGCTTAGATCAATCAGGGAACTATGGCTACACCTTC.

The chain uses TRBV7-9 and TRBJ1-4; possible D gene TRBD1, 5 bases. Germline CDR1 is SEHNR and CDR2 is FQNEAQ (reference sequence). This CDR3 has 15 residues. V lost 0 bases to trimming and J lost 7 bases, with 12 bases between them. CDR3 in DNA: TGTGCCAGCAGCTTAGCGGGTAGGGGTTCTGAAAAACTGTTTTTT. Translating it yields CASSLAGRGSEKLFF.

On this clone itself: The limits of the CDR3 on the DNA are not certain, so only TCRdb's listed CDR3 is given. The rearrangement uses TRBV25-1 and TRBJ1-4; the table's D call of TRBD1 was not tested on the DNA. Germline CDR1 and CDR2: MGHDK and SYGVNS. Termini included, the CDR3 measures 12 amino acids. CDR3 sequence: CASSESVGTGIF.

The chain employs TRBV6-1 and TRBJ2-3; D gene uncertain. The CDR3 has 13 amino acids. The V end was cut by 2 bases, the J end by 5 bases, with 8 bases between. Germline V CDR1 and CDR2: MNHNS, SASEGT. Here the CDR3 reads CASSEWAVDTQYF. The CDR3, as DNA: TGTGCCAGCAGTGAATGGGCCGTAGATACGCAGTATTTT.

The gene calls are TRBV23-1 and TRBJ2-7; no reliable D call. TRBV23-1 is flagged as an ORF with uncertain function. The V and J ends lost 3 bases and 5 bases respectively, with 14 bases between them. The CDR3 sequence is 14 residues long. CDR3 protein: CASSHLLLGDEQYF. CDR3 in DNA: TGCGCCAGCAGTCACTTACTCCTAGGCGACGAGCAGTACTTC.

The gene calls are TRBV30 and TRBJ2-2; 7 bases are shared with TRBD2. V lost 0 bases to trimming and J lost 5 bases; unmatched junction nucleotides: 9. The germline CDR1 and CDR2 sequences are GTSNPN and SVGIG (reference sequence). The CDR3 is 16 amino acids. The CDR3 region has the DNA TGTGCCTGGAGTGTACGTCGCGGGGGAGGAACCGGGGAGCTGTTTTTT. Its translation is CAWSVRRGGGTGELFF.

This chain connects TRBV23-1 to TRBJ1-5; D uncertain. TRBV23-1 counts as an open reading frame of uncertain function. The CDR3 has 15 residues. Trimming removed 2 bases at V and 5 bases at J, with 13 bases between. In nucleotides, the CDR3 is TGCGCCAGCAGTCAAGGGAGAGTGAGCGATCAGCCCCAGCATTTT. It specifies CASSQGRVSDQPQHF.